This T cell receptor beta chain was profiled in a study of PD-1 blockade in mismatch repair-deficient tumors. For the study at large: Patients had approximately 11 mismatch repair-deficient cancer types and were previously treated and progressing.

PCR or immunohistochemistry showed mismatch repair deficiency in every enrolled patient. The TCR-sequenced patients were a few responders to pembrolizumab. Sequencing used immunoSEQ multiplex PCR; TCRdb keeps in-frame clones, though not all of them. The sample carries approximately 130,000 clones, around 87% recorded once. Points from the study as a whole: Rapid post-treatment expansion, then contraction, generally preceding radiologic response, marked tumor-resident clones.

Trimming at V came to 7 bases and at J to 5 bases, leaving 10 bases not matched to a gene. Germline lookup yields CDR1 MGHRA and CDR2 YSYEKL. This CDR3 contains 15 residues. In regard to this clone: What it recognizes is unknown.

V is TRBV4-1 and J is TRBJ2-2; 7 positions match TRBD2. The source is an adult with mismatch repair-deficient cancer. The sample in question was peripheral blood, obtained 44 weeks after starting pembrolizumab. DNA of the CDR3: TGCGCCAGCACAACCTCGGGAGGTGGGACCGGGGAGCTGTTTTTT. Residues: CASTTSGGGTGELFF.